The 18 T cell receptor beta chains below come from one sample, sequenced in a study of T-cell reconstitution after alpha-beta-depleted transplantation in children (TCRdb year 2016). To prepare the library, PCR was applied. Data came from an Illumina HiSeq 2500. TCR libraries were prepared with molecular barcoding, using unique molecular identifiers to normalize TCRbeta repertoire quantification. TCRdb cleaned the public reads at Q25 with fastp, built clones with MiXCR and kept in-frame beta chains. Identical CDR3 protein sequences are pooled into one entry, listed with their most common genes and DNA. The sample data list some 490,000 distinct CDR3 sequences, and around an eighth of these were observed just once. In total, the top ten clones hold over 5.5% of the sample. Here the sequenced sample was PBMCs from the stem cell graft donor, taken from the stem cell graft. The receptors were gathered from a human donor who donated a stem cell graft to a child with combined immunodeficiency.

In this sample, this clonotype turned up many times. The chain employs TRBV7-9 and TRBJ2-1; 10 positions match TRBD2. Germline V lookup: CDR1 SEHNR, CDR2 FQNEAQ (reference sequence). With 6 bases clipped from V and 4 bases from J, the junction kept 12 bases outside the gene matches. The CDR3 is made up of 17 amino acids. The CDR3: CASRLGRAGGPYNEQFF. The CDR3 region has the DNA TGTGCCAGCAGGCTCGGGCGAGCGGGGGGGCCTTACAATGAGCAGTTCTTC.

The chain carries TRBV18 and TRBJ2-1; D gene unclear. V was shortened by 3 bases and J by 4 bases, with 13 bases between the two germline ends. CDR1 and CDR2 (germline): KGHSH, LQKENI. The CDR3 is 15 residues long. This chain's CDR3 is CASSPAADRYNEQFF. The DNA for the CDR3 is TGTGCCAGCTCACCGGCAGCAGACCGATACAATGAGCAGTTCTTC.

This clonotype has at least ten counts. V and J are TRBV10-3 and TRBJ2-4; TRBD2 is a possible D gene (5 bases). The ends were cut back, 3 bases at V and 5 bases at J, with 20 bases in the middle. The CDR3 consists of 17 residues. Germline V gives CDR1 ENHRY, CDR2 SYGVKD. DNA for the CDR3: TGTGCCATCAGTGATCCGGGATCAGAAGAGCTTCAAAACATTCAGTACTTC. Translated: CAISDPGSEELQNIQYF.

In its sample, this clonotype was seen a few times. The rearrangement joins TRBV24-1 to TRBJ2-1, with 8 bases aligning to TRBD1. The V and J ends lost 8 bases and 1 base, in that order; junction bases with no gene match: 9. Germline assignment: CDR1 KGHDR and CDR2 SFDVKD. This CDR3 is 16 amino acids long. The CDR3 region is CATTSDGQGSYNEQFF. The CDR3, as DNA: TGTGCCACCACCTCCGACGGACAGGGATCCTACAATGAGCAGTTCTTC.

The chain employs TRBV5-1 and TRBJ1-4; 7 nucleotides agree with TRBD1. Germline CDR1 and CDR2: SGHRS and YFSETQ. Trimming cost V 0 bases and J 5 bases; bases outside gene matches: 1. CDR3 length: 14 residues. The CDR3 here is CASSLGQGNEKLFF. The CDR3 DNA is TGCGCCAGCAGCTTGGGACAGGGAAATGAAAAACTGTTTTTT.

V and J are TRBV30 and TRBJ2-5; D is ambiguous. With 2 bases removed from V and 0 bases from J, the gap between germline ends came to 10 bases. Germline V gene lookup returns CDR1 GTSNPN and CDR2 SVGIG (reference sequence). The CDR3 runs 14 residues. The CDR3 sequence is CAWSSDPYQETQYF. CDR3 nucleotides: TGTGCCTGGAGTTCCGACCCATACCAAGAGACCCAGTACTTC.

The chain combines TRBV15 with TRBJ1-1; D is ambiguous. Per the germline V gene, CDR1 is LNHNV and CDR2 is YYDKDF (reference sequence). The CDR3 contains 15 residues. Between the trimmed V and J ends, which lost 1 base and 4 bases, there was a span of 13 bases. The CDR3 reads CATSRATPGLTEAFF. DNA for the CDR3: TGTGCCACCAGCAGAGCGACACCCGGGCTCACTGAAGCTTTCTTT. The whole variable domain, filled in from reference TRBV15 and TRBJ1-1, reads DAMVIQNPRYQVTQFGKPVTLSCSQTLNHNVMYWYQQKSSQAPKLLFHYYDKDFNNEADTPDNFQSRRPNTSFCFLDIRSPGLGDTAMYLCATSRATPGLTEAFFGQGTRLTVV.

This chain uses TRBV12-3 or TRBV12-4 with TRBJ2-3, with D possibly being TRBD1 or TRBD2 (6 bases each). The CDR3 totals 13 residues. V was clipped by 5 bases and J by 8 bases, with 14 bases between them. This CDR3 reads CASSAREGGTQYF. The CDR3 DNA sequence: TGTGCCAGCAGTGCTAGAGAGGGGGGTACGCAGTATTTT.

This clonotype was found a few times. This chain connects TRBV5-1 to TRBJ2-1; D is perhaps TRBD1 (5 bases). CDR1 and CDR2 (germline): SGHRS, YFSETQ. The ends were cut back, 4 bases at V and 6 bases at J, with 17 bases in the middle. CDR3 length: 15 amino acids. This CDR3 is CASSLGPTGFNEQFF. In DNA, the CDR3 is TGCGCCAGCAGCCTCGGGCCCACAGGATTCAATGAGCAGTTCTTC.

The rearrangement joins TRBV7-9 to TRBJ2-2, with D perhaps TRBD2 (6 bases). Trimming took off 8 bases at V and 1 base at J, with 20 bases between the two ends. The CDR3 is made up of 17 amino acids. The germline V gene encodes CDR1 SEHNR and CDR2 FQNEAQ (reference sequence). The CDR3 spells CASQYTPGSLNTGELFF. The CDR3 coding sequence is TGTGCCAGCCAGTATACTCCCGGGAGCTTGAACACCGGGGAGCTGTTTTTT.

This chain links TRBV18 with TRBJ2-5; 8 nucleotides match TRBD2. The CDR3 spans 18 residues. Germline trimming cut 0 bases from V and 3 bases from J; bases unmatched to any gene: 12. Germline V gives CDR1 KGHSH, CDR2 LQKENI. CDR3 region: CASSPPIGSGVLKETQYF. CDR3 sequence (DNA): TGTGCCAGCTCACCACCGATAGGTAGCGGGGTGTTGAAAGAGACCCAGTACTTC.

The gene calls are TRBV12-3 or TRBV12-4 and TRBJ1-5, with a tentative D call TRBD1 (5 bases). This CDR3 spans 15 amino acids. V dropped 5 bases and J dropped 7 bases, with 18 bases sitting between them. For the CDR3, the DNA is TGTGCCAGCAGTCCCCAAGGGTATCGGGACCAGCCCCAGCATTTT. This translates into CASSPQGYRDQPQHF.

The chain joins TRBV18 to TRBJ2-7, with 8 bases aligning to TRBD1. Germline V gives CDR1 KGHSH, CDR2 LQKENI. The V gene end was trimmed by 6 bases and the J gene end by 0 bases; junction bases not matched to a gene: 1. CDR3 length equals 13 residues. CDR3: CASSTGASYEQYF. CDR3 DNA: TGTGCCAGCTCGACAGGGGCCTCCTACGAGCAGTACTTC.

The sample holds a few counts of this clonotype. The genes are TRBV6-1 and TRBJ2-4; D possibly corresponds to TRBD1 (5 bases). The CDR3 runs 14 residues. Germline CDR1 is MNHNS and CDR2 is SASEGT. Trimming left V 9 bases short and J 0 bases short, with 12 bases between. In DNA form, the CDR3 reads TGTGCCAGTAAGCTCACAGGAGCCAAAAACATTCAGTACTTC. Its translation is CASKLTGAKNIQYF.

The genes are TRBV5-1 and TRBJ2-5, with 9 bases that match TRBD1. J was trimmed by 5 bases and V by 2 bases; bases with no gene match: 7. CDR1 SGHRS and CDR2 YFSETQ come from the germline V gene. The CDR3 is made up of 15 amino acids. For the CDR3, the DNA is TGCGCCAGCAGCTTCAGCCGGACAGGGGTGGAGACCCAGTACTTC. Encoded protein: CASSFSRTGVETQYF.

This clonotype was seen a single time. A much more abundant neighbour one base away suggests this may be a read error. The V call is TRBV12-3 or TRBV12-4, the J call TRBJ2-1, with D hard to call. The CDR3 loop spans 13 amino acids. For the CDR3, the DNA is TGTGTCAGCAGTTTAACGGTTATCGGGGAGCAGTTCTTC. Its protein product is CVSSLTVIGEQFF.

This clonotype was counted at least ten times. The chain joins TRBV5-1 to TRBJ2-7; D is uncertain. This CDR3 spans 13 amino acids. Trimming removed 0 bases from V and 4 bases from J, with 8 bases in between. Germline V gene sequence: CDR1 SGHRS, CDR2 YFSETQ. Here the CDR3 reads CASSLGAFYEQYF. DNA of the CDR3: TGCGCCAGCAGCTTGGGTGCGTTTTACGAGCAGTACTTC. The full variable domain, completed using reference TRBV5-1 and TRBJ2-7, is KAGVTQTPRYLIKTRGQQVTLSCSPISGHRSVSWYQQTPGQGLQFLFEYFSETQRNKGNFPGRFSGRQFSNSRSEMNVSTLELGDSALYLCASSLGAFYEQYFGPGTRLTVT.

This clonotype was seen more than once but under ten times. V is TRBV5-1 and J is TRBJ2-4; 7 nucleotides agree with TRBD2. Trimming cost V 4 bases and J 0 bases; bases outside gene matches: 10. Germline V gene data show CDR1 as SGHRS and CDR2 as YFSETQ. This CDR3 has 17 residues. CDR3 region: CASSLLREGIAKNIQYF. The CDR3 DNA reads TGCGCCAGCAGCCTTTTGAGGGAGGGGATAGCCAAAAACATTCAGTACTTC.